The 13 T cell receptor beta chains below come from one sample, sequenced in a study of T cell responses to AZD1222 COVID-19 vaccine. Some clones are missing from TCRdb's copy, which holds only in-frame ones; the method was immunoSEQ multiplex PCR. Of some 100,000 clones in the sample, approximately 87% are singletons; the top ten hold roughly 10%. Sequenced material: peripheral blood, taken 28 days after the second AZD1222 dose. The receptors were sampled from an adult who received the AZD1222 COVID-19 vaccine.

The chain joins TRBV15 to TRBJ2-2; D is uncertain. V gave up 2 bases and J gave up 5 bases, with 9 bases separating them. CDR3 length equals 14 residues. CDR1 LNHNV and CDR2 YYDKDF come from the germline V gene (reference sequence). Here the CDR3 reads CATSRKAQTGELFF. CDR3 nucleotide sequence: TGTGCCACCAGCAGAAAGGCGCAGACCGGGGAGCTGTTTTTT.

The V and J genes are TRBV20-1 and TRBJ1-1; weak D call: TRBD1 (6 bases). Germline V lookup: CDR1 DFQATT, CDR2 SNEGSKA (reference sequence). The CDR3 runs 14 residues. Trimming removed 3 bases at V and 1 base at J, with 12 bases between. The CDR3 sequence is CSASGGAWNTEAFF. The CDR3 DNA reads TGCAGTGCTAGTGGGGGGGCCTGGAACACTGAAGCTTTCTTT.

CDR3 amino acids: CASSPGRSPNEQFF. For the CDR3, the DNA is TGCGCCAGCAGCCCAGGACGGTCGCCGAATGAGCAGTTCTTC. The chain couples TRBV5-1 to TRBJ2-1; unclear D gene. V was cut by 4 bases and J by 7 bases, with 15 bases left in between. The CDR3 covers 14 residues. Germline CDR1 reads SGHRS; CDR2 reads YFSETQ.

The chain is built from TRBV5-1 and TRBJ2-1; D is undetermined. CDR1 and CDR2 (germline): SGHRS, YFSETQ. The CDR3 consists of 13 residues. V was shortened by 1 base and J by 5 bases, with 7 bases between the two germline ends. Written as DNA, the CDR3 is TGCGCCAGCAGCTTGTTCAACGACAATGAGCAGTTCTTC. This gives the protein CASSLFNDNEQFF.

As to this clone: The same CDR3 arises from other DNA sequences in this sample as well. The rearrangement joins TRBV2 to TRBJ1-6, with D unclear. This CDR3 is built from 14 residues. V was shortened by 3 bases and J by 5 bases, with 8 bases between the two germline ends. Germline values: CDR1 SNHLY, CDR2 FYNNEI. The CDR3 nucleotides are TGTGCCAGCAGTGAGGCCGGGGATAATTCACCCCTCCACTTT. Residues: CASSEAGDNSPLHF.

The chain carries TRBV5-1 and TRBJ1-5; 10 bases are shared with TRBD1. Trimming cost V 4 bases and J 4 bases; bases outside gene matches: 5. Germline V gene data show CDR1 as SGHRS and CDR2 as YFSETQ. This CDR3 is built from 15 residues. The CDR3 region has the DNA TGCGCCAGCAGCGTGACAGGGGGCAGGAATCAGCCCCAGCATTTT. Residues: CASSVTGGRNQPQHF.

Of note for this clone: Other nucleotide sequences from this sample produce the same CDR3. The V gene is TRBV7-2, the J gene TRBJ2-5; no clear D gene. The germline CDR1 and CDR2 sequences are SGHTA and FQGNSA. This CDR3 has 11 residues. V lost 2 bases, J lost 5 bases, and 3 bases lay in between. DNA for the CDR3: TGTGCCAGCAGCTTATACGAGACCCAGTACTTC. As protein: CASSLYETQYF.

Concerning this clone: The junction does not match germline at one end; this may be a read error. V usage is TRBV6-2 or TRBV6-3 and J usage is TRBJ2-1, with TRBD2 matching 9 bases. CDR3 length equals 15 residues. Germline loops: CDR1 MNHEY, CDR2 SVGEGT. The CDR3 DNA follows: TGTGCCAGCATTTACTCCGCGGGAGGGTACAATGAGCAGTTCTTC. The encoded protein is CASIYSAGGYNEQFF.

This clone has just a few counts. The chain joins TRBV18 to TRBJ2-2; D not resolved. V was trimmed by 2 bases and J by 6 bases, leaving 7 bases between them. The V gene's germline CDR1 is KGHSH and CDR2 LQKENI. The CDR3 totals 13 residues. In DNA form, the CDR3 reads TGTGCCAGCTCACCAAATAGGGCCGGGGAGCTGTTTTTT. Translated: CASSPNRAGELFF. Full variable domain (rest looked up from reference TRBV18 and TRBJ2-2): NAGVMQNPRHLVRRRGQEARLRCSPMKGHSHVYWYRQLPEEGLKFMVYLQKENIIDESGMPKERFSAEFPKEGPSILRIQQVVRGDSAAYFCASSPNRAGELFFGEGSRLTVL.

This clone was seen only a few times. CDR3: CASSLGLSPLYNEQFF. In DNA, the CDR3 is TGTGCCAGCAGCTTAGGTCTAAGCCCACTCTACAATGAGCAGTTCTTC. This chain uses TRBV7-2 with TRBJ2-1; no clear D. Germline CDR1 reads SGHTA; CDR2 reads FQGNSA. This CDR3 contains 16 residues. The V end was cut by 1 base, the J end by 3 bases, with 13 bases between.

The gene calls are TRBV19 and TRBJ2-1; 10 bases are shared with TRBD2. The CDR3 is 14 residues long. Germline V gene sequence: CDR1 LNHDA, CDR2 SQIVND (reference sequence). The junction had 7 bases not matched to a gene; V was cut back by 8 bases and J by 6 bases. CDR3 DNA: TGTGCCAGTTCAATAGCGGGGGGTTTCAATGAGCAGTTCTTC. This gives the protein CASSIAGGFNEQFF.

V is TRBV19 and J is TRBJ1-2; 7 positions match TRBD1. V lost 5 bases to trimming and J lost 0 bases; unmatched junction nucleotides: 3. The germline V gene has CDR1 LNHDA and CDR2 SQIVND (reference sequence). The CDR3 has 14 residues. The CDR3 reads CASSHGTANYGYTF. CDR3 bases: TGTGCCAGTAGTCACGGGACAGCTAACTATGGCTACACCTTC.

J is TRBJ2-7 and V is TRBV6-5, with D perhaps TRBD1 (6 bases). The CDR3 sequence is 15 residues long. V shed 6 bases and J shed 2 bases, with 17 bases lying between them. From germline, CDR1 is MNHEY and CDR2 SVGAGI. As DNA, the CDR3 is TGTGCCAGCAGAACCGACCCGGGACACCCCTACGAGCAGTACTTC. This codes for CASRTDPGHPYEQYF.